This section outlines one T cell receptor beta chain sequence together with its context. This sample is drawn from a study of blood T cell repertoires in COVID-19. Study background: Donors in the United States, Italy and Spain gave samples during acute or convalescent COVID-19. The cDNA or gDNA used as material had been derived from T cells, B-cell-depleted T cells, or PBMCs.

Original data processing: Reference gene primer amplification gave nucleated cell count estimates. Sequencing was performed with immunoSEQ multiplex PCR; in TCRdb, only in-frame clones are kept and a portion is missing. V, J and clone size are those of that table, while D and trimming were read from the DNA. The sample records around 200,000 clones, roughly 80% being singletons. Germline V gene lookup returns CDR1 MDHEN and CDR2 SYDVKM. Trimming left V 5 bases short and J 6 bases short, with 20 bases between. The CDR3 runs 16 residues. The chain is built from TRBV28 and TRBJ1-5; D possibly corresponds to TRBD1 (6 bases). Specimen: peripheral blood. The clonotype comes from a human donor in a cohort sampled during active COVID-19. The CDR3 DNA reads TGTGCCAGCAGTGCCCCCGGGACACCACGGGGTCAGCCCCAGCATTTT. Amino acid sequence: CASSAPGTPRGQPQHF.